This is a list of T cell receptor beta chains from one sample in a study of T cells in Graves' hyperthyroidism and ophthalmopathy. TCRdb used MiXCR to reprocess the multiplex PCR reads, holding one entry per CDR3 protein. The data show approximately 420,000 distinct CDR3 sequences, 15% seen once. What was sequenced was blood. These receptors were obtained from a woman aged 25 to 39 with Graves' hyperthyroidism. The conserved cysteine and the conserved F or W are not part of the CDR3 here. Fields, in order: D gene, J gene, V gene, clone size, CDR3 protein. D genes are given only for firm matches. The size of a clone is reported for some rows only, either as once, few or many, or as a class for expanded clones.

TRBD1 | TRBJ2-7 | TRBV28 | NA | ASSSTGTVHYEQY
NA | TRBJ2-5 | TRBV30 | many | AWTDFGWETQY
NA | TRBJ1-2 | TRBV28 | many | ASRTGANYGYT
NA | TRBJ2-5 | TRBV7-9 | many | ASSLGQARETQY
NA | TRBJ2-1 | TRBV11-1 | many | ASSPRGISSYNEQF
TRBD2 | TRBJ2-5 | TRBV12-3/TRBV12-4 | many | ASSTSGRLIGYQETQY
TRBD2 | TRBJ2-1 | TRBV7-2 | many | ASSFVAGGRNEQF
NA | TRBJ1-1 | TRBV2 | NA | ATHREGPEAF
NA | TRBJ1-5 | TRBV7-6 | few | AAEEDRNQPQH
NA | TRBJ1-1 | TRBV27 | many | ASSSQPRGNTEAF
NA | TRBJ2-1 | TRBV5-1 | many | ASSFHVVVDEQF
NA | TRBJ2-5 | TRBV3-1 | many | ASSPLWAAQWETQY
NA | TRBJ1-4 | TRBV12-3/TRBV12-4 | many | ASSLYYRQAVPYPLLNEKLF
NA | TRBJ2-1 | TRBV2 | many | ATRRGFSDEQF
TRBD2 | TRBJ2-2 | TRBV12-3/TRBV12-4 | NA | ACSFSPLAGTGELF
NA | TRBJ2-3 | TRBV5-5 | many | ASSWGMTFTDTQY
TRBD1 | TRBJ2-7 | TRBV11-2 | many | ASSFSPGGSYEQY
TRBD2 | TRBJ2-1 | TRBV10-2 | many | ASSKGLTYNEQF
NA | TRBJ2-2 | TRBV3-1 | many | ASSQARPYTGELF
NA | TRBJ2-7 | TRBV15 | NA | ATSRDSITRYEQY
NA | TRBJ1-6 | TRBV9 | NA | ASSVGQEGNSPLH
NA | TRBJ2-2 | TRBV20-1 | NA | SARHRLANTGELF
NA | TRBJ2-7 | TRBV29-1 | many | SVDSIGGYEQY
NA | TRBJ2-7 | TRBV12-3/TRBV12-4 | many | ASSLALRGYSSYEQY
TRBD2 | TRBJ2-3 | TRBV3-1 | many | ASSPTSGYTDTQY
NA | TRBJ2-7 | TRBV18 | many | ASSPSGSEQY
NA | TRBJ2-7 | TRBV20-1 | many | SASSGVEYEQY
NA | TRBJ2-2 | TRBV19 | few | ASSMLGANTGELF
NA | TRBJ2-7 | TRBV20-1 | many | SARDRGKGVAEQY
NA | TRBJ2-1 | TRBV7-9 | few | ASSIDSNEQF
NA | TRBJ2-1 | TRBV27 | many | ASSFTAGVYSNEQF
NA | TRBJ2-1 | TRBV7-6 | many | ASSASGTPYNEQF
NA | TRBJ2-5 | TRBV6-2/TRBV6-3 | many | ASRGGSVVQETQY
NA | TRBJ1-6 | TRBV2 | few | ASRARVGSYNSPLH
NA | TRBJ1-5 | TRBV2 | many | ASSALFGSLLNQPQH
TRBD2 | TRBJ2-7 | TRBV3-1 | many | ASSKTSGRALGEQY
NA | TRBJ1-4 | TRBV29-1 | NA | SARESVEKLF
NA | TRBJ1-2 | TRBV20-1 | few | SAGMGTRVYGYT
NA | TRBJ2-2 | TRBV28 | few | ASSRGGRGRTGELF
TRBD1 | TRBJ2-5 | TRBV6-1 | few | ANSYSGAGGQGTQY
TRBD2 | TRBJ2-1 | TRBV11-2 | NA | ASSTTVRLAGGSYNEQF
NA | TRBJ2-2 | TRBV5-1 | once | ATFGQNTGELF